Following are 20 T cell receptor beta chains from one sample sequenced in a study of cytomegalovirus exposure and HLA in healthy donors. Primers included in the PCR were 60 Vbeta and 13 Jbeta primers. The assay was immunoSEQ multiplex PCR, and TCRdb's table has in-frame clones only and misses some. The repertoire holds over 85,000 clones, about 80% seen once, with about 3.2% in the top ten. Sequencing input: PBMCs. These receptors were collected from a woman aged 55-70 years in good health and CMV-seropositive.

The genes are TRBV6-5 and TRBJ1-5; a possible D gene is TRBD1 (6 bases). Germline V CDR1 and CDR2: MNHEY, SVGAGI. With 6 bases removed from V and 7 bases from J, the gap between germline ends came to 13 bases. This CDR3 has 13 amino acids. The CDR3 nucleotides are TGTGCCAGCAGCCGACAGGAACGGCAGCCCCAGCATTTT. This codes for CASSRQERQPQHF.

This clone was found a few times. The V call is TRBV9, the J call TRBJ2-5; TRBD1 aligns across 7 bases. J lost 0 bases, V lost 3 bases, and 14 bases had no gene match. Germline CDR1 is SGDLS and CDR2 is YYNGEE. The CDR3 is 18 residues long. CDR3 nucleotides: TGTGCCAGCAGCGGTAGACTTAGGGGGCCTAGCTACCAAGAGACCCAGTACTTC. The encoded protein is CASSGRLRGPSYQETQYF.

V is TRBV15 and J is TRBJ2-1, with a weak D call TRBD2 (5 bases). With 0 bases removed from V and 9 bases from J, the gap between germline ends came to 9 bases. The germline gives CDR1 LNHNV, CDR2 YYDKDF (reference sequence). The CDR3 loop spans 13 amino acids. The CDR3 nucleotides read TGTGCCACCAGCAGAGACAACGCGGGTGAGCAGTTCTTC. The encoded protein is CATSRDNAGEQFF.

The gene calls are TRBV5-4 and TRBJ1-6; D is undetermined. Germline V CDR1 and CDR2: SGHNT, YYREEE (reference sequence). This CDR3 region has 16 residues. Trimming pared 4 bases from V and 5 bases from J, leaving 16 bases between. The CDR3 nucleotides read TGTGCCAGCAGCATGGCTATTCACCGAGATAATTCACCCCTCCACTTT. Protein product: CASSMAIHRDNSPLHF.

This clone was seen once. The chain is built from TRBV19 and TRBJ1-1; a possible D gene is TRBD1 (6 bases). The CDR3 is 14 amino acids. Germline assignment: CDR1 LNHDA and CDR2 SQIVND (reference sequence). Deletions cut 4 bases from V and 4 bases from J, with 13 bases between. CDR3 amino acids: CASSTRGGGTEAFF. CDR3 nucleotide sequence: TGTGCCAGTAGTACGAGGGGAGGGGGCACTGAAGCTTTCTTT.

The V gene is TRBV6-5, the J gene TRBJ2-7; 8 nucleotides align to TRBD1. Germline CDR1 MNHEY, CDR2 SVGAGI. CDR3 size: 14 residues. With V trimmed by 2 bases and J by 3 bases, 3 bases remained unmatched. CDR3 in amino acids: CASSYGGTGYEQYF. The CDR3 nucleotides read TGTGCCAGCAGTTACGGGGGGACAGGCTACGAGCAGTACTTC.

The J gene is TRBJ1-1, the V gene TRBV7-8; possibly TRBD1 for D (5 bases). V was shortened by 4 bases and J by 6 bases, with 12 bases between the two germline ends. This CDR3 is 13 amino acids long. Germline CDR1 is SGHVS and CDR2 is FQNEAQ. The DNA for the CDR3 is TGTGCCAGCAGCTGGGGGGGGACCGCTGAAGCTTTCTTT. Encoded protein: CASSWGGTAEAFF.

The genes are TRBV4-2 and TRBJ1-2; a weak D match, TRBD1 (5 bases). Trimming took off 1 base at V and 6 bases at J, with 21 bases between the two ends. Germline CDR1 is LGHNA and CDR2 is YNFKEQ. The CDR3 length is 17 residues. The CDR3 loop is CASSQGSAFQGGNGYTF. DNA of the CDR3: TGTGCCAGCAGCCAAGGATCCGCATTTCAGGGAGGGAATGGCTACACCTTC.

CDR3: CASSPSGGTYYNEQFF. CDR3 bases: TGTGCCAGCAGCCCGTCAGGGGGTACCTACTACAATGAGCAGTTCTTC. The rearrangement joins TRBV9 to TRBJ2-1, with TRBD1 matching 7 bases. Germline assignment: CDR1 SGDLS and CDR2 YYNGEE. Unmatched junction bases numbered 10, after V lost 4 bases and J lost 3 bases. The CDR3 runs to 16 residues.

This sequence joins TRBV18 and TRBJ1-2, with a possible D match to TRBD1 (5 bases). V dropped 0 bases and J dropped 5 bases, with 13 bases sitting between them. CDR1 KGHSH and CDR2 LQKENI come from the germline V gene. The CDR3 sequence is 15 residues long. CDR3 bases: TGTGCCAGCTCACCACCGCAGGGTCGGGCGTATGGCTACACCTTC. This translates into CASSPPQGRAYGYTF.

V usage is TRBV27 and J usage is TRBJ2-5; the D is unclear. V gave up 0 bases and J gave up 5 bases, with 4 bases separating them. This CDR3 spans 12 amino acids. Germline assignment: CDR1 MNHEY and CDR2 SMNVEV (reference sequence). CDR3 amino acids: CASSLSRETQYF. CDR3 sequence (DNA): TGTGCCAGCAGTTTATCGAGGGAGACCCAGTACTTC.

CDR3 loop: CASSQATSGYNEQFF. In nucleotides, the CDR3 is TGTGCCAGCAGCCAAGCCACTAGCGGGTACAATGAGCAGTTCTTC. This chain uses TRBV4-2 with TRBJ2-1; 9 bases agree with TRBD2. The ends lost 1 base at V and 4 bases at J; junction bases unmatched: 2. Per germline, CDR1 LGHNA and CDR2 YNFKEQ. The CDR3 has 15 amino acids.

V gene TRBV11-2 combines with J gene TRBJ1-4; D gene ambiguous. The CDR3 runs 16 residues. Trimming cost V 5 bases and J 6 bases, with 19 bases left between them. CDR1 is SGHAT, CDR2 FQNNGV, per germline. The CDR3 is CASSTVFRRGDEKLFF. The CDR3, as DNA: TGTGCCAGCAGCACCGTGTTCAGGCGCGGGGATGAAAAACTGTTTTTT.

The gene calls are TRBV11-1 and TRBJ2-7; 7 nucleotides agree with TRBD2. J lost 3 bases, V lost 1 base, and 3 bases had no gene match. CDR1 is SGHAT and CDR2 is FQDESV in the germline V gene (reference sequence). The CDR3 extends over 14 amino acids. In DNA form, the CDR3 reads TGTGCCAGCAGCTTAGGCGGGAGTCTCTACGAGCAGTACTTC. Its protein product is CASSLGGSLYEQYF.

The V gene is TRBV5-4, the J gene TRBJ2-3; TRBD1 might be the D (7 bases). CDR1 is SGHNT and CDR2 is YYREEE in the germline V gene (reference sequence). The CDR3 contains 15 residues. The V end lost 4 bases, the J end lost 3 bases, and 15 bases lay between the germline ends. The CDR3 bases are TGTGCCAGCAGCCAGAAGGAGGGGGCGACAGATACGCAGTATTTT. This translates into CASSQKEGATDTQYF.

This chain links TRBV5-5 with TRBJ1-3; possibly TRBD1 for D (6 bases). CDR3 length: 16 amino acids. CDR1 and CDR2 from the germline V gene are SGHKS and YYEKEE (reference sequence). With 4 bases removed from V and 0 bases from J, the gap between germline ends came to 14 bases. The chain's CDR3 is CASSTRGQFSGNTIYF. CDR3 sequence (DNA): TGTGCCAGCAGCACCCGCGGACAGTTCTCTGGAAACACCATATATTTT.

The rearrangement links TRBV5-4 to TRBJ2-3; 8 bases are a match to TRBD1. This CDR3 contains 15 residues. V lost 0 bases to trimming and J lost 4 bases; unmatched junction nucleotides: 4. CDR1 SGHNT and CDR2 YYREEE come from the germline V gene (reference sequence). In DNA, the CDR3 is TGTGCCAGCAGCTTGGGGACAGGGCTAGCAGATACGCAGTATTTT. Its translation is CASSLGTGLADTQYF.

This clone appeared a few times. The rearrangement joins TRBV6-5 to TRBJ1-3; D gene ambiguous. Trimming left V 4 bases short and J 0 bases short, with 13 bases between. Germline CDR1 MNHEY, CDR2 SVGAGI. The CDR3 has 16 amino acids. The CDR3 loop is CASSSPRSGSGNTIYF. As DNA, the CDR3 is TGTGCCAGCAGTTCTCCCCGGTCGGGCTCTGGAAACACCATATATTTT.

The CDR3 is CASYGRNTIYF. In DNA form, the CDR3 reads TGTGCCAGTTACGGGAGAAACACCATATATTTT. The rearrangement links TRBV11-2 to TRBJ1-3, with D hard to call. V lost 9 bases and J lost 5, with 8 bases in between. The CDR3 contains 11 residues. Germline loops: CDR1 SGHAT, CDR2 FQNNGV.

The rearrangement uses TRBV5-4 and TRBJ2-3; 8 bases are a match to TRBD1. Per the germline V gene, CDR1 is SGHNT and CDR2 is YYREEE (reference sequence). V lost 1 base and J lost 1; bases outside the gene matches: 8. The CDR3 contains 17 residues. In DNA form, the CDR3 reads TGTGCCAGCAGCTTGAGGGCAGGGGGCATGGGCACAGATACGCAGTATTTT. Protein: CASSLRAGGMGTDTQYF.